A selection of T cell receptor beta chains follows, all from one sample in a study of blood T cell repertoires in COVID-19. Clones were read by immunoSEQ multiplex PCR, and TCRdb kept only the in-frame ones, dropping some. The sample carries fewer than 100,000 clones, roughly 84% recorded once. The sample taken for sequencing was peripheral blood. These receptors were obtained from an elderly woman with acute or convalescent COVID-19. Both conserved end residues are part of each CDR3. D genes are given only for firm matches. A row's size may be missing; if present it is once, few, many or a size class.

>.|TRBV5-1|.|TRBJ1-2
TGCGCCAGCAGCTTTGGGGGGAATAGCTATGGCTACACCTTC
CASSFGGNSYGYTF
>.|TRBV27|.|TRBJ1-2
TGTGCCAGCAGACAGGGAGCTAACTATGGCTACACCTTC
CASRQGANYGYTF
>.|TRBV2|.|TRBJ1-4
TGTGCCAGTAAGGACAGCCCTAATGAAAAACTGTTTTTT
CASKDSPNEKLFF
>.|TRBV6-5|.|TRBJ2-1
TGTGCCACCCAGGAATACCTGACGGCCAATGAGCAGTTCTTC
CATQEYLTANEQFF
>TRBD1|TRBV7-7|.|TRBJ2-1
TGTGCTAGCAGCTTGAACAGGGGTAATGAGCAGTTCTTC
CASSLNRGNEQFF
>TRBD1|TRBV5-6|once|TRBJ2-2
TGTGCCAGCAGCCTAGCCGGGACAGGGGCCCGAAACACCGGGGAGCTGTTTTTT
CASSLAGTGARNTGELFF
>.|TRBV9|.|TRBJ1-1
TGTGCCAGCAGCGCGACAGGTAACACTGAAGCTTTCTTT
CASSATGNTEAFF
>TRBD2|TRBV25-1|few|TRBJ2-1
TGTGCCAGCAGTGAATTTCGTGGACTAGCGGGCAATGAGCAGTTCTTC
CASSEFRGLAGNEQFF
>.|TRBV4-2|.|TRBJ1-3
TGTGCCAGCAGCCGTAACCGGGACAATGGAAACACCATATATTTT
CASSRNRDNGNTIYF
>TRBD1|TRBV7-2|.|TRBJ1-2
TGTGCCAGCAGCTCTGGGGACAGGCGCTATGGCTACACCTTC
CASSSGDRRYGYTF
>.|TRBV5-1|.|TRBJ2-1
TGCGCCAGCAGCTTGGATGTCGGCAATGAGCAGTTCTTC
CASSLDVGNEQFF
>TRBD1|TRBV2|.|TRBJ1-1
TGTGCCAGCAGCGGACAGGGGAAGAACACTGAAGCTTTCTTT
CASSGQGKNTEAFF
>TRBD1|TRBV19|.|TRBJ1-5
TGTGCCAGTAATCGGGACAGGGGTGATCAGCCCCAGCATTTT
CASNRDRGDQPQHF
>TRBD2|TRBV6-2/TRBV6-3|once|TRBJ2-5
TGTGCCAGCAGCCCCGGGACTAGCTTTGAGACCCAGTACTTC
CASSPGTSFETQYF
>.|TRBV3-1/TRBV3-2|.|TRBJ1-3
TGTGCCAGCAGCCACCGTAGCTCTGGAAACACCATATATTTT
CASSHRSSGNTIYF
>TRBD1|TRBV5-1|.|TRBJ2-1
TGCGCCAGCACAGAACAGGGGGCTATGTCCTACAATGAGCAGTTCTTC
CASTEQGAMSYNEQFF
>.|TRBV30|.|TRBJ2-1
TGTGCCTGGGAGCCGGGACATGCGGTCAATGAGCAGTTCTTC
CAWEPGHAVNEQFF
>.|TRBV12-3/TRBV12-4|.|TRBJ1-4
TGTGCCAGCAATACAGGGTATCATGAAAAACTGTTTTTT
CASNTGYHEKLFF
>.|TRBV10-3|.|TRBJ1-1
TGTGCCATCAGTGAGTATATGGCGAACACTGAAGCTTTCTTT
CAISEYMANTEAFF
>TRBD2|TRBV7-2|.|TRBJ2-5
TGTGCCAGCAGCTTACAACTAGCGGGGGACGGGACCCAGTACTTC
CASSLQLAGDGTQYF
>TRBD1|TRBV19|.|TRBJ2-2
TGTGCCAGTAGAAGAGACAGGGCCGCCGGGGAGCTGTTTTTT
CASRRDRAAGELFF
>TRBD2|TRBV7-9|.|TRBJ2-1
TGTGCCAGCAGCCCCAGCGGGAGAAGGGGCCATGAGCAGTTCTTC
CASSPSGRRGHEQFF
>TRBD1|TRBV18|.|TRBJ1-6
TGTGCCAGCTCAACCCTCGGGGGACAGGTCGATTCACCCCTCCACTTT
CASSTLGGQVDSPLHF
>TRBD2|TRBV7-3|.|TRBJ2-3
TGTGCCAGCAGCTTAAATAGCGGGGGCGCAGATACGCAGTATTTT
CASSLNSGGADTQYF
>TRBD2|TRBV27|.|TRBJ2-1
TGTGCCAGCAGTCGACCCGGCGGGAGCTCCTACAATGAGCAGTTCTTC
CASSRPGGSSYNEQFF
>TRBD2|TRBV2|once|TRBJ2-1
TGTGCCAGCAGTGGGGGACTAGCGGGGGCTTATGAGCAGTTCTTC
CASSGGLAGAYEQFF
>TRBD1|TRBV15|.|TRBJ2-2
TGTGCCACCAGCAGAGATAAGGGGGCGAGCACCGGGGAGCTGTTTTTT
CATSRDKGASTGELFF
>.|TRBV7-8|.|TRBJ1-6
TGTGCCAGCAGCTTAGTTGGGACAAATTATAATTCACCCCTCCACTTT
CASSLVGTNYNSPLHF
>TRBD1|TRBV28|.|TRBJ1-6
TGTGCCAGCGCTACCGGGACAGGGGGATTCCACTTT
CASATGTGGFHF
>.|TRBV2|.|TRBJ1-3
TGTGCCAGCAGCAGGGGCTCTGGAAACACCATATATTTT
CASSRGSGNTIYF
>.|TRBV27|.|TRBJ1-2
TGTGCCAGCAGTTTCGCACGGGACACCTCTATGGGCTACACCTTC
CASSFARDTSMGYTF
>TRBD1|TRBV2|.|TRBJ1-1
TGTGCCAGCAGCGGGACAGGGAGGAACACTGAAGCTTTCTTT
CASSGTGRNTEAFF
>.|TRBV5-4|.|TRBJ2-2
TGTGCCAGCAGCTCCGTCAGGGAAATCGGGGAGCTGTTTTTT
CASSSVREIGELFF
>TRBD1|TRBV3-1/TRBV3-2|.|TRBJ2-7
TGTGCCAGCAGCCGGGACAGGGGGCTCGAGCAGTACTTC
CASSRDRGLEQYF
>.|TRBV28|.|TRBJ2-1
TGTGCCAGCACCCCAAACGGGATCCCCTCCTACAATGAGCAGTTCTTC
CASTPNGIPSYNEQFF
>.|TRBV11-2|.|TRBJ1-1
TGTGCCAGCAGCGTGGGACAACCGAACACTGAAGCTTTCTTT
CASSVGQPNTEAFF
>.|TRBV27|.|TRBJ1-5
TGTGCCAGCAGTTTATATGGGGGGGGGAATCGTAGCAATCAGCCCCAGCATTTT
CASSLYGGGNRSNQPQHF
>TRBD2|TRBV18|.|TRBJ2-1
TGTGCCAGCTCACTGGGGACTAGCGGGACCTACAATGAGCAGTTCTTC
CASSLGTSGTYNEQFF
>.|TRBV7-3|.|TRBJ2-1
TGTGCCAGCAGCTCCTCCGGGACACAAGAGCAGTTCTTC
CASSSSGTQEQFF
>.|TRBV7-2|.|TRBJ1-2
TGTGCCAGCAGCTTTTTGGGCCAGCACTATGGCTACACCTTC
CASSFLGQHYGYTF
>TRBD1|TRBV6-2/TRBV6-3|few|TRBJ1-2
TGTGCCAGCAGTTCAACCGGACAGGGAAATTATGGCTACACCTTC
CASSSTGQGNYGYTF
>TRBD2|TRBV15|.|TRBJ2-1
TGTGCCACCAGCACCTTAGCGGGAGGGCCGGCGAATGAGCAGTTCTTC
CATSTLAGGPANEQFF
>.|TRBV6-2/TRBV6-3|.|TRBJ2-7
TGTGCCAGCAGTTACAGGGGTAGCTACGAGCAGTACTTC
CASSYRGSYEQYF
>TRBD1|TRBV7-9|.|TRBJ1-6
TGTGCCAGCAGCCTCCCGGGACAGGGGTCCTATAATTCACCCCTCCACTTT
CASSLPGQGSYNSPLHF
>TRBD2|TRBV19|.|TRBJ2-6
TGTGCCAGTAGTTCCCGGACTAGGGCAGGTGGGGCCAACGTCCTGACTTTC
CASSSRTRAGGANVLTF
>.|TRBV5-6|.|TRBJ1-4
TGTGCCAGCAGCTTGGGTCAGGAAAAACTGTTTTTT
CASSLGQEKLFF
>.|TRBV7-8|.|TRBJ2-5
TGTGCCAGCAGCTCCCGATCGTGGGCGGGAGAGACCCAGTACTTC
CASSSRSWAGETQYF
>.|TRBV11-3|.|TRBJ1-1
TGTGCCAGCAGCTTGGACGGACAGAACACTGAAGCTTTCTTT
CASSLDGQNTEAFF
>.|TRBV12-5|.|TRBJ1-2
TGTGCTAGTGCCCCATCCGGGACATTTTATGGCTACACCTTC
CASAPSGTFYGYTF
>.|TRBV6-5|once|TRBJ2-7
TGTGCCAGCAGGGTTCCTCAGCGGAGCTACGAGCAGTACTTC
CASRVPQRSYEQYF